A single sample gave rise to the 32 T cell receptor beta chains below, sequenced in a study of CD8+CD57+ T cells in acquired aplastic anemia. Using genomic DNA as the template, TCR beta VDJ and CDR3 profiling was carried out. TCRdb analysed the reads with MiXCR anew, one entry per CDR3 protein. The table lists hundreds of thousands of distinct CDR3 sequences, 65% to 80% of them singletons, with 4% in the top ten. The specimen was sorted CD4+, CD8+, or CD8+CD57+ T cells (not recorded which) from PBMCs. These receptors were collected from a human donor in good health, serving as a control.

Concerning this clonotype: At one of its ends the junction is not consistent with the germline gene, which may arise from a read error. The chain links TRBV5-4 to TRBJ2-2; 7 bases are a match to TRBD1. The CDR3 consists of 15 residues. Germline V CDR1 and CDR2: SGHNT, YYREEE (reference sequence). CDR3 in amino acids: CASSLDRRITGELFF. For the CDR3, the DNA is TGCGCCAGCAGCTTGGACAGGCGTATCACCGGGGAGCTGTTTTTT. Complete variable domain (other parts from reference TRBV5-4 and TRBJ2-2): ETGVTQSPTHLIKTRGQQVTLRCSSQSGHNTVSWYQQALGQGPQFIFQYYREEENGRGNFPPRFSGLQFPNYSSELNVNALELDDSALYLCASSLDRRITGELFFGEGSRLTVL.

The chain is built from TRBV7-7 and TRBJ2-7; 13 positions agree with TRBD2. V lost 6 bases to trimming and J lost 5 bases; unmatched junction nucleotides: 1. The CDR3 is 13 residues long. Germline V gene data show CDR1 as SSHAT and CDR2 as FNYEAQ (reference sequence). CDR3 loop: CASSTSGGDEQYF. In DNA form, the CDR3 reads TGTGCCAGCAGTACTAGCGGGGGGGACGAGCAGTACTTC. Looking up the rest from reference TRBV7-7 and TRBJ2-7 gives the full variable domain: GAGVSQSPRYKVTKRGQDVTLRCDPISSHATLYWYQQALGQGPEFLTYFNYEAQPDKSGLPSDRFSAERPEGSISTLTIQRTEQRDSAMYRCASSTSGGDEQYFGPGTRLTVT.

In its sample, this clonotype was seen many times. The genes are TRBV20-1 and TRBJ1-3, with D perhaps TRBD1 (6 bases). Germline CDR1 reads DFQATT; CDR2 reads SNEGSKA (reference sequence). CDR3 length: 15 amino acids. V lost 2 bases, J lost 4 bases, and 15 bases lay in between. The CDR3: CSARSDSQGGNTIYF. CDR3 DNA sequence: TGCAGTGCTAGATCGGACAGCCAAGGAGGAAACACCATATATTTT.

This clonotype was seen just once. The chain couples TRBV11-2 to TRBJ2-1; D uncertain. The CDR3 is 14 amino acids. V dropped 3 bases and J dropped 7 bases, with 13 bases sitting between them. Germline V gene data show CDR1 as SGHAT and CDR2 as FQNNGV. This CDR3 reads CASSFLGWANEQFF. CDR3 sequence (DNA): TGTGCCAGCAGCTTTTTAGGATGGGCGAATGAGCAGTTCTTC.

With regard to this clonotype: A much bigger clone sits one base away, suggesting this may be a read error. The chain uses TRBV19 and TRBJ1-1; no reliable D call. The CDR3 length is 11 residues. CDR1 and CDR2 from the germline V gene are LNHDA and SQIVND (reference sequence). The CDR3 here is CASSRGTVAFF. The DNA of the CDR3 is TGTGCCAGTAGTAGAGGCACTGTAGCTTTCTTT.

J is TRBJ2-3 and V is TRBV7-2; 9 bases map to TRBD1. J lost 5 bases, V lost 1 base, and 7 bases had no gene match. Per the germline V gene, CDR1 is SGHTA and CDR2 is FQGNSA. CDR3 length equals 16 residues. CDR3 loop: CASSLEGGQGGDTQYF. The CDR3 coding sequence is TGTGCCAGCAGCTTAGAGGGGGGACAGGGCGGAGATACGCAGTATTTT.

CDR3 DNA: TGCAGCGCACCACAGGGGGGACCCAAAACCTACGAGCAGTACTTC. Translating gives CSAPQGGPKTYEQYF. The chain recombines TRBV29-1 with TRBJ2-7; 8 nucleotides align to TRBD1. V shed 7 bases and J 2 bases; nucleotides not matched to a gene: 13. Germline V lookup: CDR1 SQVTM, CDR2 ANQGSEA. CDR3 length equals 15 residues.

This clonotype was counted once. J is TRBJ1-4 and V is TRBV6-5; D uncertain. CDR3 length equals 15 residues. Germline assignment: CDR1 MNHEY and CDR2 SVGAGI. V was cut by 0 bases and J by 6 bases, with 11 bases left in between. CDR3 in amino acids: CASSYSDRKDEKLFF. CDR3 DNA sequence: TGTGCCAGCAGTTACTCGGACCGAAAGGATGAAAAACTGTTTTTT.

As concerns this clonotype: The junction departs from germline at one end; a sequencing error may be responsible. The chain couples TRBV7-2 to TRBJ1-6; perhaps TRBD1 as D (5 bases). This CDR3 has 14 amino acids. The germline CDR1 and CDR2 sequences are SGHTA and FQGNSA. CDR3 protein: CASSLQGVEQYLQF. DNA for the CDR3: TGTGCCAGCAGCCTTCAAGGGGTCGAGCAGTACCTCCAGTTT. Complete variable domain (other parts from reference TRBV7-2 and TRBJ1-6): GAGVSQSPSNKVTEKGKDVELRCDPISGHTALYWYRQSLGQGLEFLIYFQGNSAPDKSGLPSDRFSAERTGGSVSTLTIQRTQQEDSAVYLCASSLQGVEQYLQFGNGTRLTVT.

The chain is built from TRBV7-2 and TRBJ2-5; 16 bases match TRBD2. The junction had 2 bases not matched to a gene; V was cut back by 5 bases and J by 2 bases. The V gene's germline CDR1 is SGHTA and CDR2 FQGNSA. The CDR3 is 16 residues long. The CDR3 DNA reads as TGTGCCAGCAGCGGGACTAGCGGGGGGGCACAAGAGACCCAGTACTTC. This gives the protein CASSGTSGGAQETQYF.

This clonotype was recorded many times. The chain recombines TRBV12-3 or TRBV12-4 with TRBJ1-3; 8 bases align to TRBD1. CDR3 length equals 14 residues. The V and J ends lost 6 bases and 6 bases, in that order; junction bases with no gene match: 7. The CDR3 DNA reads as TGTGCCAGCAGCCCTACAGGGGGACCAAACACCATATATTTT. Protein product: CASSPTGGPNTIYF.

A remark on this clonotype: A single base separates this from a much larger clone, so it may be a read error. The chain uses TRBV5-5 and TRBJ1-6, with D possibly being TRBD1 (5 bases). This CDR3 comprises 15 residues. Germline V lookup: CDR1 SGHKS, CDR2 YYEKEE (reference sequence). For the CDR3, the DNA is TGTGCCGGCAGCTCTGCGGGGGGGGAGGGTTCACCCCTCCACTTT. Protein sequence: CAGSSAGGEGSPLHF.

This chain uses TRBV5-1 with TRBJ1-6; D gene ambiguous. V lost 4 bases and J 12 bases, leaving 17 bases between the germline ends. CDR1 is SGHRS and CDR2 is YFSETQ in the germline V gene. The CDR3 covers 14 residues. CDR3 in DNA: TGCGCCAGCAGCAGCCCGGGCACAACAGAACCCCTCCACTTT. Translating it yields CASSSPGTTEPLHF.

The chain recombines TRBV19 with TRBJ1-2; 9 nucleotides align to TRBD1. The CDR3 runs 11 residues. Per germline, CDR1 LNHDA and CDR2 SQIVND (reference sequence). J gave up 9 bases and V 6 bases, and 2 bases lay outside the gene matches. The CDR3 spells CASRDRGRYTF. The CDR3, as DNA: TGTGCCAGTAGGGACAGGGGCCGCTACACCTTC.

This clonotype appeared many times. The V and J genes are TRBV7-2 and TRBJ2-3; possible D gene TRBD2, 5 bases. The V end lost 5 bases, the J end lost 4 bases, and 7 bases lay between the germline ends. This CDR3 has 12 residues. Germline CDR1 and CDR2: SGHTA and FQGNSA. The CDR3 nucleotides are TGTGCCAGCAGCGCCGGGGCAGATACGCAGTATTTT. It encodes CASSAGADTQYF.

In this sample, this clonotype turned up a few times. The gene calls are TRBV9 and TRBJ2-5; D gene ambiguous. V was trimmed by 0 bases and J by 2 bases, leaving 5 bases between them. This CDR3 spans 13 amino acids. Germline V lookup: CDR1 SGDLS, CDR2 YYNGEE. The CDR3 reads CASSVANQETQYF. Here the CDR3 DNA reads TGTGCCAGCAGCGTAGCGAATCAAGAGACCCAGTACTTC.

This clonotype was seen a handful of times. The rearrangement joins TRBV29-1 to TRBJ1-4, with a weak D call TRBD1 (6 bases). Germline lookup yields CDR1 SQVTM and CDR2 ANQGSEA. The CDR3 is made up of 13 amino acids. The V and J ends lost 4 bases and 7 bases respectively, with 13 bases between them. In DNA, the CDR3 is TGCAGCGTTGGGGGGCAGGGAAGTGAAAAACTGTTTTTT. Its protein product is CSVGGQGSEKLFF.

In its sample, this clonotype was seen a few times. The chain is built from TRBV19 and TRBJ2-7; 8 bases agree with TRBD1. V trimming: 6 bases; J trimming: 4 bases; junction bases outside the gene matches: 5. CDR3 size: 13 residues. Germline V gene lookup returns CDR1 LNHDA and CDR2 SQIVND (reference sequence). This chain's CDR3 is CASSYGQGYEQYF. The DNA of the CDR3 is TGTGCCAGTAGCTATGGACAGGGTTACGAGCAGTACTTC.

V gene TRBV10-3 combines with J gene TRBJ2-2, with no clear D. Germline V gene data show CDR1 as ENHRY and CDR2 as SYGVKD. This CDR3 has 15 residues. Trimming cost V 5 bases and J 4 bases, with 14 bases left between them. In DNA, the CDR3 is TGTGCCATCAGTCGCTGGGGTGGTATCACCGGGGAGCTGTTTTTT. It specifies CAISRWGGITGELFF.

This clonotype has only a few counts. This chain uses TRBV10-3 with TRBJ1-1; 7 nucleotides match TRBD1. Trimming took 3 bases from V and 3 from J; bases not matched to a gene: 4. The CDR3 covers 14 residues. Germline V gene sequence: CDR1 ENHRY, CDR2 SYGVKD. CDR3 region: CAISDQGGDTEAFF. CDR3 DNA sequence: TGTGCCATCAGTGATCAGGGGGGAGACACTGAAGCTTTCTTT.

This clonotype was picked up many times. This chain joins TRBV19 and TRBJ1-5; no reliable D call. The CDR3 has 12 residues. Trimming removed 1 base at V and 6 bases at J, with 4 bases between. CDR1 is LNHDA and CDR2 is SQIVND in the germline V gene (reference sequence). The CDR3 loop is CASSIAAQPQHF. The CDR3 DNA reads as TGTGCCAGTAGTATAGCCGCTCAGCCCCAGCATTTT.

In regard to this clonotype: The missing conserved phenylalanine or tryptophan at the end of this CDR3 makes a read error likely. The DNA is omitted, as the CDR3 cannot be located on it reliably, and the CDR3 follows TCRdb's listing. This chain links TRBV19 with TRBJ1-5. CDR1 and CDR2 from the germline V gene are LNHDA and SQIVND (reference sequence). Counting both end residues, the CDR3 totals 15 amino acids. CDR3 residues: CASNTGPLDSPLHFV.

There are many counts of this clonotype. The chain is built from TRBV7-3 and TRBJ2-3; TRBD1 or TRBD2 may be the D gene (6 bases each). Germline CDR1 reads SGHTA; CDR2 reads FQGTGA. The CDR3 runs 13 residues. Trimming pared 5 bases from V and 6 bases from J, leaving 12 bases between. The CDR3 nucleotides are TGTGCCAGCAGCCCAACGGGGGCGGATACGCAGTATTTT. As protein: CASSPTGADTQYF.

This clonotype showed up just a few times. This chain links TRBV13 with TRBJ2-7, with TRBD1 identical over 9 bases. The J segment lost 5 bases and the V segment lost 0 bases, leaving 8 bases of the junction unmatched. CDR1 and CDR2 from the germline V gene are PRHDT and FYEKMQ (reference sequence). The CDR3 is made up of 16 amino acids. CDR3 DNA: TGTGCCAGCAGCTTAGGACAGGGGGCGCGGTTCCACGAGCAGTACTTC. Encoded protein: CASSLGQGARFHEQYF.

V is TRBV9 and J is TRBJ1-2; maybe TRBD1 (6 bases). The germline V gene encodes CDR1 SGDLS and CDR2 YYNGEE. Trimming cost V 3 bases and J 8 bases, with 20 bases left between them. The length of the CDR3 is 15 residues. In nucleotides, the CDR3 is TGTGCCAGCAGCGAGGGGGTAGGACAGCGATACGGCTACACCTTC. Translating it yields CASSEGVGQRYGYTF.

On this clonotype: Compared with germline, one end of the junction differs, possibly owing to a read error. The CDR3 DNA follows: TGCGTCAGCAGTTGGACTAGCGGGGGCACAGATACGCAGTATTTT. This codes for CVSSWTSGGTDTQYF. The gene calls are TRBV12-3 or TRBV12-4 and TRBJ2-3; 12 bases align to TRBD2. This CDR3 has 15 amino acids.

Worth noting for this clonotype: A much larger clone lies one base from this, so it may be a read error. This chain uses TRBV5-4 with TRBJ2-6, with D hard to call. V was pared by 2 bases and J by 2 bases, with 23 bases between. The CDR3 runs 20 residues. From germline, CDR1 is SGHNT and CDR2 YYREEE (reference sequence). CDR3 residues: CASSFGLGSPPVPGANVLTF. DNA for the CDR3: TGTGCCAGCAGCTTCGGTCTGGGTTCCCCCCCTGTCCCTGGGGCCAACGTCCTGACTTTC. Looking up the rest from reference TRBV5-4 and TRBJ2-6 gives the full variable domain: ETGVTQSPTHLIKTRGQQVTLRCSSQSGHNTVSWYQQALGQGPQFIFQYYREEENGRGNFPPRFSGLQFPNYSSELNVNALELDDSALYLCASSFGLGSPPVPGANVLTFGAGSRLTVL.

Worth noting for this clonotype: At one end the junction does not follow the germline gene, possibly because of a read error. The chain couples TRBV7-2 to TRBJ1-3; a possible D gene is TRBD1 (5 bases). The CDR3 loop spans 14 amino acids. CDR1 is SGHTA and CDR2 is FQGNSA in the germline V gene. The CDR3 is CASSLEPGRPNVLF. The CDR3 DNA follows: TGTGCCAGCAGCTTAGAGCCAGGGAGGCCCAACGTCCTGTTT.

The chain recombines TRBV20-1 with TRBJ1-2; D gene uncertain. V lost 2 bases and J 9 bases, leaving 16 bases between the germline ends. CDR1 is DFQATT and CDR2 is SNEGSKA in the germline V gene (reference sequence). CDR3 length: 13 residues. Here the CDR3 reads CSARRTELWRYTF. CDR3 bases: TGCAGTGCTAGACGCACGGAACTATGGCGCTACACCTTC.

At least ten counts were recorded for this clonotype. V and J are TRBV7-3 and TRBJ2-3; TRBD1 matches at 8 bases. The CDR3 spans 16 residues. The germline V gene has CDR1 SGHTA and CDR2 FQGTGA. Germline trimming cut 1 base from V and 5 bases from J; bases unmatched to any gene: 8. CDR3 nucleotide sequence: TGTGCCAGCAGCTTAAATCCAGGGGGCGCGGGAGATACGCAGTATTTT. Translating gives CASSLNPGGAGDTQYF.

The chain recombines TRBV7-2 with TRBJ2-2; maybe TRBD1 (6 bases). Germline V gives CDR1 SGHTA, CDR2 FQGNSA. The CDR3 is made up of 16 amino acids. V dropped 6 bases and J dropped 8 bases, with 22 bases sitting between them. The CDR3 DNA reads TGTGCCAGCAGACAACAGGGCCAGAATAAAAAAGGGGAGCTGTTTTTT. This codes for CASRQQGQNKKGELFF.

This clonotype was detected once. CDR3 loop: CSAGRETSGAGGTDTQYF. Here the CDR3 DNA reads TGCAGTGCTGGGAGAGAAACTAGCGGAGCCGGTGGGACAGATACGCAGTATTTT. This chain connects TRBV20-1 to TRBJ2-3, with 8 nucleotides matching TRBD2. The germline gives CDR1 DFQATT, CDR2 SNEGSKA (reference sequence). The J segment lost 3 bases and the V segment lost 5 bases, leaving 19 bases of the junction unmatched. The CDR3 spans 18 residues.